The 20 T cell receptor beta chains listed next were all sequenced from one sample in a study of blood T cell repertoires in COVID-19. Sequenced by immunoSEQ multiplex PCR; TCRdb stores in-frame clones only, minus some. The table records approximately 210,000 clones, around 82% of them present only once. What was sequenced was peripheral blood. The source of these receptors is a middle-aged man with active or convalescent COVID-19.

This chain links TRBV10-3 with TRBJ2-1, with 10 bases lining up with TRBD1. V lost 7 bases and J lost 6; bases outside the gene matches: 6. This CDR3 comprises 14 residues. Germline V lookup: CDR1 ENHRY, CDR2 SYGVKD. CDR3 DNA: TGTGCCATCACTGTGGACAGGGGGGGCAATGAGCAGTTCTTC. Protein sequence: CAITVDRGGNEQFF.

J is TRBJ2-3 and V is TRBV27; possible D gene TRBD1, 5 bases. CDR3 size: 17 residues. Germline V CDR1 and CDR2: MNHEY, SMNVEV (reference sequence). V dropped 2 bases and J dropped 4 bases, with 19 bases sitting between them. CDR3 bases: TGTGCCAGCAGTTTAACCCCTAAAAGGCAAGGGGCAGATACGCAGTATTTT. Translating gives CASSLTPKRQGADTQYF.

Details on this clone: The same CDR3 also results from other DNA sequences found in this sample. The V gene is TRBV28, the J gene TRBJ1-1; TRBD1 matches 9 bases. V shed 5 bases, J shed 0 bases, and the junction held 4 bases outside the gene matches. Germline lookup yields CDR1 MDHEN and CDR2 SYDVKM. CDR3 size: 15 residues. The CDR3 reads CASSTTGGLNTEAFF. The CDR3 DNA sequence: TGTGCCAGCAGTACTACAGGGGGCTTGAACACTGAAGCTTTCTTT.

The chain recombines TRBV19 with TRBJ1-2; D is unresolved. CDR3 length equals 14 residues. V was shortened by 4 bases and J by 6 bases, with 15 bases between the two germline ends. Germline V gene sequence: CDR1 LNHDA, CDR2 SQIVND (reference sequence). CDR3 amino acids: CASSTLGEGDGYTF. In DNA, the CDR3 is TGTGCCAGTAGTACCCTAGGAGAGGGCGATGGCTACACCTTC. Together with reference TRBV19 and TRBJ1-2, the CDR3 gives the full variable domain: DGGITQSPKYLFRKEGQNVTLSCEQNLNHDAMYWYRQDPGQGLRLIYYSQIVNDFQKGDIAEGYSVSREKKESFPLTVTSAQKNPTAFYLCASSTLGEGDGYTFGSGTRLTVV.

The DNA for the CDR3 is TGTGCCAGCAGCTTACGGGACATCTCTGGCTACACCTTC. Encoded protein: CASSLRDISGYTF. This chain joins TRBV7-2 and TRBJ1-2; the D gene is possibly TRBD1 (6 bases). Germline V gene lookup returns CDR1 SGHTA and CDR2 FQGNSA. This CDR3 is 13 amino acids long. V was shortened by 2 bases and J by 7 bases, with 11 bases between the two germline ends.

The V call is TRBV7-2, the J call TRBJ1-3; no definite D call. The germline V gene has CDR1 SGHTA and CDR2 FQGNSA. There are 17 residues in the CDR3. Trimming took off 2 bases at V and 0 bases at J, with 14 bases between the two ends. CDR3 sequence (DNA): TGTGCCAGCAGCTTATTTCGGCAGGCCAGCTCTGGAAACACCATATATTTT. Protein sequence: CASSLFRQASSGNTIYF.

V is TRBV19 and J is TRBJ1-2; D not resolved. V was trimmed by 6 bases and J by 7 bases, leaving 18 bases between them. Germline CDR1 LNHDA, CDR2 SQIVND (reference sequence). The CDR3 totals 14 residues. This CDR3 reads CASSSGVRRRGYTF. The CDR3 DNA reads TGTGCCAGTAGCAGCGGGGTAAGGAGGCGTGGCTACACCTTC.

The rearrangement uses TRBV5-1 and TRBJ1-5; 9 bases fit TRBD1. This CDR3 spans 16 amino acids. Germline V gene lookup returns CDR1 SGHRS and CDR2 YFSETQ. J was trimmed by 2 bases and V by 5 bases; bases with no gene match: 8. In DNA form, the CDR3 reads TGCGCCAGCAGAGAAACAGGGGGCGCGGGCAATCAGCCCCAGCATTTT. The encoded protein is CASRETGGAGNQPQHF.

This clone was counted between two and nine times. V gene TRBV7-2 combines with J gene TRBJ1-2; perhaps TRBD1 as D (6 bases). V lost 2 bases, J lost 4 bases, and 11 bases lay in between. The CDR3 totals 14 residues. From germline, CDR1 is SGHTA and CDR2 FQGNSA. For the CDR3, the DNA is TGTGCCAGCAGCTTAAGGTCACAGGGCTATGGCTACACCTTC. Protein: CASSLRSQGYGYTF.

The gene calls are TRBV3-1 (or the pseudogene TRBV3-2) and TRBJ2-3, with 9 positions matching TRBD2. V gave up 0 bases and J gave up 9 bases; unmatched junction bases: 10. This CDR3 is built from 16 residues. Per the germline V gene, CDR1 is LGHDT and CDR2 is YNNKEL (reference sequence). DNA of the CDR3: TGTGCCAGCAGCCAAGATGAGAGTAGCGGGAGCAACACGCAGTATTTT. Protein product: CASSQDESSGSNTQYF.

The V call is TRBV9, the J call TRBJ2-2; 9 bases align to TRBD2. V lost 0 bases and J lost 6; bases outside the gene matches: 3. Germline values: CDR1 SGDLS, CDR2 YYNGEE. The CDR3 has 15 amino acids. CDR3 region: CASSVGAGGAGELFF. For the CDR3, the DNA is TGTGCCAGCAGCGTAGGGGCGGGGGGGGCCGGGGAGCTGTTTTTT.

The rearrangement joins TRBV7-9 to TRBJ1-2; 8 bases are a match to TRBD1. CDR1 SEHNR and CDR2 FQNEAQ come from the germline V gene (reference sequence). After removal of 5 bases from V and 3 bases from J, the junction contained 8 bases not matched to a gene. The CDR3 is 15 residues long. CDR3 sequence: CASSGWDRMDYGYTF. Here the CDR3 DNA reads TGTGCCAGCAGCGGATGGGACAGGATGGACTATGGCTACACCTTC.

The chain has TRBV6-5 and TRBJ2-3; D possibly corresponds to TRBD1 (6 bases). V lost 2 bases and J 3 bases, leaving 9 bases between the germline ends. This CDR3 comprises 14 residues. Germline CDR1 MNHEY, CDR2 SVGAGI. CDR3 nucleotides: TGTGCCAGCAGTTACGACAGGAGAACAGATACGCAGTATTTT. It codes for CASSYDRRTDTQYF.

This chain links TRBV5-1 with TRBJ1-5; weak D call: TRBD1 (5 bases). The CDR3 extends over 14 amino acids. The germline gives CDR1 SGHRS, CDR2 YFSETQ. The V end lost 1 base, the J end lost 4 bases, and 9 bases lay between the germline ends. In DNA, the CDR3 is TGCGCCAGCAGCTTGATGGGGGGGAATCAGCCCCAGCATTTT. Amino acid sequence: CASSLMGGNQPQHF.

The chain is built from TRBV4-2 and TRBJ2-5, with TRBD2 matching 11 bases. There are 16 residues in the CDR3. The junction had 7 bases not matched to a gene; V was cut back by 4 bases and J by 3 bases. Per germline, CDR1 LGHNA and CDR2 YNFKEQ. The CDR3 DNA reads as TGTGCCAGCAGCCCGTTAGCGGGGGGGATTAAAGAGACCCAGTACTTC. Protein sequence: CASSPLAGGIKETQYF.

This rearrangement joins TRBV3-1 (or the pseudogene TRBV3-2) to TRBJ2-5; 9 bases are a match to TRBD1. The CDR3 consists of 15 residues. The ends lost 0 bases at V and 5 bases at J; junction bases unmatched: 4. Germline-derived CDR1 and CDR2 are LGHDT and YNNKEL (reference sequence). In DNA form, the CDR3 reads TGTGCCAGCAGCCAAGATACAGGGGGCGCGGAGACCCAGTACTTC. This encodes CASSQDTGGAETQYF.

The genes are TRBV4-3 and TRBJ2-3, with a tentative D call TRBD1 (6 bases). The ends were cut back, 0 bases at V and 6 bases at J, with 16 bases in the middle. From germline, CDR1 is LGHNA and CDR2 YSLEER. This CDR3 is built from 16 residues. The CDR3 is CASSQDLGQGFDTQYF. The CDR3 nucleotides read TGCGCCAGCAGCCAAGATTTAGGGCAGGGGTTCGATACGCAGTATTTT.

The chain uses TRBV29-1 and TRBJ2-3; 7 bases are a match to TRBD2. Germline V gene data show CDR1 as SQVTM and CDR2 as ANQGSEA. Germline trimming cut 3 bases from V and 2 bases from J; bases unmatched to any gene: 8. The CDR3 loop spans 15 amino acids. CDR3: CSVDYGGRATDTQYF. CDR3 DNA sequence: TGCAGCGTTGATTATGGAGGGAGGGCCACAGATACGCAGTATTTT.

The J gene is TRBJ1-1, the V gene TRBV18; 9 bases agree with TRBD1. CDR1 KGHSH and CDR2 LQKENI come from the germline V gene. Trimming removed 5 bases from V and 4 bases from J; junction bases left unmatched: 2. The CDR3 is made up of 13 amino acids. The CDR3 sequence is CASSRTGVTEAFF. For the CDR3, the DNA is TGTGCCAGCTCAAGGACAGGGGTCACTGAAGCTTTCTTT.

The chain couples TRBV19 to TRBJ1-5; D is unresolved. The CDR3 totals 14 residues. V was trimmed by 6 bases and J by 0 bases, leaving 9 bases between them. CDR1 and CDR2 from the germline V gene are LNHDA and SQIVND (reference sequence). The CDR3 DNA sequence: TGTGCCAGTAGACGGGAGACTAGCAATCAGCCCCAGCATTTT. It encodes CASRRETSNQPQHF.